Presented here are 25 T cell receptor beta chains from one specimen sequenced in a study of control samples from healthy donors and cancer patients. Only in-frame clones appear in the TCRdb table, and some are missing; sequencing was by immunoSEQ multiplex PCR. The sample yields 120,000 or so clones, about 89% seen once. The specimen was blood. The receptor source for this set is a man between 50 and 59 years old in good health.

The chain carries TRBV2 and TRBJ2-7, with D possibly TRBD1 on 5 matching bases. Per the germline V gene, CDR1 is SNHLY and CDR2 is FYNNEI. The CDR3 is made up of 14 amino acids. V was clipped by 4 bases and J by 5 bases, with 15 bases between them. CDR3 sequence reads: CASSVRRGSDEQYF. The CDR3 DNA sequence: TGTGCCAGCAGTGTTAGAAGGGGTTCCGACGAGCAGTACTTC.

The chain joins TRBV6-2 or TRBV6-3 to TRBJ2-7, with 10 bases aligning to TRBD1. Trimming at V came to 4 bases and at J to 5 bases, leaving 5 bases not matched to a gene. Germline V lookup: CDR1 MNHEY, CDR2 SVGEGT. The CDR3 is 14 residues long. CDR3 amino acids: CASSLTGGGDEQYF. Here the CDR3 DNA reads TGTGCCAGCAGTTTGACAGGGGGCGGCGACGAGCAGTACTTC.

This clone has more than one count but fewer than ten. This chain joins TRBV7-9 and TRBJ2-1; TRBD1 is a possible D gene (6 bases). The CDR3 extends over 15 amino acids. Per germline, CDR1 SEHNR and CDR2 FQNEAQ (reference sequence). V was clipped by 6 bases and J by 4 bases, with 16 bases between them. CDR3 DNA sequence: TGTGCCAGCAGATCACCGACAGGTTTGTACAATGAGCAGTTCTTC. Its translation: CASRSPTGLYNEQFF.

The chain links TRBV19 to TRBJ1-5; 8 nucleotides line up with TRBD1. V lost 7 bases and J lost 3; bases outside the gene matches: 11. The CDR3 consists of 16 residues. The V gene's germline CDR1 is LNHDA and CDR2 SQIVND (reference sequence). The CDR3 DNA is TGTGCCAGTATTACCTACAGGGGGTCACTCAATCAGCCCCAGCATTTT. Amino acid sequence: CASITYRGSLNQPQHF.

The rearrangement uses TRBV5-8 and TRBJ1-2; TRBD1 aligns across 8 bases. Germline V lookup: CDR1 SGHTS, CDR2 YDEGEE. This CDR3 spans 14 amino acids. With V trimmed by 3 bases and J by 5 bases, 6 bases remained unmatched. As DNA, the CDR3 is TGTGCCAGCAGCTCTGCAGGGGGCAGTTATGGCTACACCTTC. Translation gives CASSSAGGSYGYTF. Filled out from reference TRBV5-8 and TRBJ1-2, the complete variable domain reads EAGVTQSPTHLIKTRGQQATLRCSPISGHTSVYWYQQALGLGLQFLLWYDEGEERNRGNFPPRFSGRQFPNYSSELNVNALELEDSALYLCASSSAGGSYGYTFGSGTRLTVV.

The genes are TRBV9 and TRBJ1-1; no reliable D call. The ends were cut back, 5 bases at V and 3 bases at J, with 11 bases in the middle. The CDR3 length is 13 residues. Germline CDR1 and CDR2: SGDLS and YYNGEE. CDR3 residues: CASSSGRDTEAFF. In DNA, the CDR3 is TGTGCCAGCAGTTCCGGACGGGACACTGAAGCTTTCTTT.

A remark on this clone: Other nucleotide sequences from this sample produce the same CDR3. The J gene is TRBJ2-7, the V gene TRBV5-1; 8 nucleotides line up with TRBD1. Trimming took 0 bases from V and 2 from J; bases not matched to a gene: 1. The germline gives CDR1 SGHRS, CDR2 YFSETQ. This CDR3 region has 14 residues. This chain's CDR3 is CASSLGTGTYEQYF. The CDR3 DNA follows: TGCGCCAGCAGCTTGGGGACAGGGACCTACGAGCAGTACTTC.

V gene TRBV30 combines with J gene TRBJ2-1, with D uncertain. This CDR3 region has 11 residues. The V end lost 0 bases, the J end lost 9 bases, and 6 bases lay between the germline ends. Germline loops: CDR1 GTSNPN, CDR2 SVGIG (reference sequence). The CDR3 bases are TGTGCCTGGAGTGTATCCCTTGAGCAGTTCTTC. Translating it yields CAWSVSLEQFF. Full variable domain (remainder filled in from reference TRBV30 and TRBJ2-1): SQTIHQWPATLVQPVGSPLSLECTVEGTSNPNLYWYRQAAGRGLQLLFYSVGIGQISSEVPQNLSASRPQDRQFILSSKKLLLSDSGFYLCAWSVSLEQFFGPGTRLTVL.

The chain carries TRBV5-1 and TRBJ1-4; D ambiguous. V gave up 4 bases and J gave up 8 bases, with 15 bases separating them. Germline CDR1 reads SGHRS; CDR2 reads YFSETQ. The CDR3 is 14 residues long. CDR3 DNA sequence: TGCGCCAGCAGCCCGGAGCCCCTTAGGGAAAAACTGTTTTTT. This encodes CASSPEPLREKLFF.

V gene TRBV7-9 combines with J gene TRBJ1-2, with D tentatively TRBD1 (5 bases). The CDR3 extends over 12 amino acids. V was clipped by 2 bases and J by 6 bases, with 7 bases between them. CDR1 is SEHNR, CDR2 FQNEAQ, per germline (reference sequence). CDR3 nucleotides: TGTGCCAGCAGCTTAACAGGACATGGCTACACCTTC. Translation: CASSLTGHGYTF.

J is TRBJ1-1 and V is TRBV24-1; 7 bases line up with TRBD1. In germline, CDR1 is KGHDR, CDR2 SFDVKD. CDR3 length: 15 amino acids. Trimming removed 3 bases from V and 5 bases from J; junction bases left unmatched: 8. CDR3 nucleotides: TGTGCCACCAGTGATACTCGACAGGGTTCGACTGAAGCTTTCTTT. Translation gives CATSDTRQGSTEAFF.

This rearrangement joins TRBV18 to TRBJ1-1; D ambiguous. This CDR3 spans 13 amino acids. V lost 2 bases and J 1 base, leaving 5 bases between the germline ends. The germline gives CDR1 KGHSH, CDR2 LQKENI. CDR3 region: CASSPTENTEAFF. In DNA form, the CDR3 reads TGTGCCAGCTCACCAACAGAGAACACTGAAGCTTTCTTT.

The CDR3 DNA follows: TGTGCCAGCAGGGACAGGGGCGCCAATCAGCCCCAGCATTTT. It is translated as CASRDRGANQPQHF. This chain connects TRBV2 to TRBJ1-5; 9 positions agree with TRBD1. The V and J ends lost 6 bases and 3 bases, in that order; junction bases with no gene match: 3. The CDR3 extends over 14 amino acids. CDR1 SNHLY and CDR2 FYNNEI come from the germline V gene.

This sequence joins TRBV28 and TRBJ1-2, with D unclear. Germline assignment: CDR1 MDHEN and CDR2 SYDVKM. Trimming shortened V by 5 bases and J by 3 bases, and 10 bases separated the two germline ends. The CDR3 runs 13 residues. CDR3 DNA sequence: TGTGCCAGCAGTACACTCGCGGACTATGGCTACACCTTC. This encodes CASSTLADYGYTF.

V gene TRBV6-2 or TRBV6-3 combines with J gene TRBJ2-1; 10 bases map to TRBD2. Germline lookup yields CDR1 MNHEY and CDR2 SVGEGT. The trim removed 6 bases at V and 6 bases at J, leaving 8 bases unmatched. The CDR3 runs 15 residues. CDR3 in DNA: TGTGCCAGCAGCCAAGGGGCTAGCGGGGGCAATGAGCAGTTCTTC. Its protein product is CASSQGASGGNEQFF.

This clone was counted a single time. The J gene is TRBJ1-4, the V gene TRBV5-4; 9 bases match TRBD1. Looked up from germline, CDR1 is SGHNT and CDR2 is YYREEE (reference sequence). The V gene end was trimmed by 1 base and the J gene end by 7 bases; junction bases not matched to a gene: 8. The CDR3 runs to 16 residues. The CDR3 sequence is CASSLITGGRSEKLFF. Written as DNA, the CDR3 is TGTGCCAGCAGCTTGATAACAGGGGGCCGAAGTGAAAAACTGTTTTTT.

The CDR3 region is CAISENPTVAHQPQHF. The CDR3 DNA follows: TGTGCCATCAGTGAAAACCCCACGGTGGCCCATCAGCCCCAGCATTTT. The J gene is TRBJ1-5, the V gene TRBV10-3; D is unclear. This CDR3 has 16 amino acids. V was trimmed by 3 bases and J by 5 bases, leaving 17 bases between them. CDR1 and CDR2 (germline): ENHRY, SYGVKD.

V usage is TRBV2 and J usage is TRBJ1-2; D not certain. Trimming stripped 0 bases from V and 1 base from J, with 6 bases between. This CDR3 comprises 14 residues. The germline V gene has CDR1 SNHLY and CDR2 FYNNEI. The DNA for the CDR3 is TGTGCCAGCAGTGAAGCAGTGAATAACTATGGCTACACCTTC. Translating it yields CASSEAVNNYGYTF.

This clone was observed a handful of times. The chain recombines TRBV14 with TRBJ1-4; tentative D call: TRBD1 (6 bases). V was trimmed by 3 bases and J by 7 bases, leaving 12 bases between them. The CDR3 extends over 14 amino acids. The germline gives CDR1 SGHDN, CDR2 FVKESK. This chain's CDR3 is CASSQGAMGEKLFF. DNA for the CDR3: TGTGCCAGCAGCCAGGGGGCCATGGGTGAAAAACTGTTTTTT.

In nucleotides, the CDR3 is TGTGCCAGTACCGAAGGGATGGGCCCAGATACGCAGTATTTT. It codes for CASTEGMGPDTQYF. The chain couples TRBV19 to TRBJ2-3; D unclear. Germline V gene lookup returns CDR1 LNHDA and CDR2 SQIVND (reference sequence). The ends were cut back, 7 bases at V and 4 bases at J, with 15 bases in the middle. The CDR3 is made up of 14 amino acids.

The chain has TRBV2 and TRBJ2-1; D possibly matches TRBD1 or TRBD2 (5 bases each). The V gene lost 7 bases and the J gene lost 0 bases, with 10 bases spanning the gap. CDR3 length: 14 amino acids. The germline V gene has CDR1 SNHLY and CDR2 FYNNEI. The CDR3 nucleotides are TGTGCCAGCAATGAGGGGAGCTCCTACAATGAGCAGTTCTTC. Protein sequence: CASNEGSSYNEQFF.

The rearrangement uses TRBV19 and TRBJ1-1; weak D call: TRBD1 (6 bases). The CDR3 loop spans 11 amino acids. Trimming left V 6 bases short and J 4 bases short, with 6 bases between. CDR1 is LNHDA, CDR2 SQIVND, per germline (reference sequence). CDR3 bases: TGTGCCAGTAGCAGGGGCACTGAAGCTTTCTTT. Its translation: CASSRGTEAFF. The full variable domain, in which reference TRBV19 and TRBJ1-1 provide the parts outside the CDR3, is DGGITQSPKYLFRKEGQNVTLSCEQNLNHDAMYWYRQDPGQGLRLIYYSQIVNDFQKGDIAEGYSVSREKKESFPLTVTSAQKNPTAFYLCASSRGTEAFFGQGTRLTVV.

V and J are TRBV6-1 and TRBJ2-5; D is uncertain. Germline-derived CDR1 and CDR2 are MNHNS and SASEGT. Between the trimmed V and J ends, which lost 3 bases and 2 bases, there was a span of 13 bases. CDR3 size: 15 residues. The CDR3 spells CASSDINGRQETQYF. For the CDR3, the DNA is TGTGCCAGCAGTGATATAAACGGCAGACAAGAGACCCAGTACTTC.

The chain is built from TRBV11-2 and TRBJ1-4; 7 nucleotides agree with TRBD1. The CDR3 has 14 residues. V shed 2 bases and J 6 bases; nucleotides not matched to a gene: 3. CDR1 SGHAT and CDR2 FQNNGV come from the germline V gene. The CDR3 is CASSLLQGYEKLFF. In nucleotides, the CDR3 is TGTGCCAGCAGCTTACTACAGGGGTATGAAAAACTGTTTTTT.

The V gene is TRBV5-1, the J gene TRBJ2-5; either TRBD1 or TRBD2 may supply D (5 bases each). Trimming removed 0 bases from V and 0 bases from J, with 6 bases in between. Per germline, CDR1 SGHRS and CDR2 YFSETQ. This CDR3 spans 14 amino acids. CDR3 bases: TGCGCCAGCAGCTTGGGAGGGGACCAAGAGACCCAGTACTTC. It specifies CASSLGGDQETQYF. The full variable domain, with the rest looked up from reference TRBV5-1 and TRBJ2-5, is KAGVTQTPRYLIKTRGQQVTLSCSPISGHRSVSWYQQTPGQGLQFLFEYFSETQRNKGNFPGRFSGRQFSNSRSEMNVSTLELGDSALYLCASSLGGDQETQYFGPGTRLLVL.